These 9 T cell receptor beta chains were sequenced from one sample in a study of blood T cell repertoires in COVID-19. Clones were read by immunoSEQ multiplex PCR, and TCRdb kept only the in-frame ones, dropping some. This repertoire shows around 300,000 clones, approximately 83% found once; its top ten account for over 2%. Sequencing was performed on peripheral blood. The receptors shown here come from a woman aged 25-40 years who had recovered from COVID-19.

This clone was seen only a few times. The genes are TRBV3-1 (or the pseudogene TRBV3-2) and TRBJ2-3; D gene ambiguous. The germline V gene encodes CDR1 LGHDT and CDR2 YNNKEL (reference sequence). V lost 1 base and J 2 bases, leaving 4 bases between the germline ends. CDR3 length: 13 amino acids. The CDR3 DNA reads TGTGCCAGCAGCCAAGCCTACACAGATACGCAGTATTTT. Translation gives CASSQAYTDTQYF.

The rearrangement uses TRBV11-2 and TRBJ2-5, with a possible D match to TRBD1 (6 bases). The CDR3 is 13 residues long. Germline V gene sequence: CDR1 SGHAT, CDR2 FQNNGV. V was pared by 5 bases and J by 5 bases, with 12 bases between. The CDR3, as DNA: TGTGCCAGCAGCCGAGACAGGACTGAGACCCAGTACTTC. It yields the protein CASSRDRTETQYF.

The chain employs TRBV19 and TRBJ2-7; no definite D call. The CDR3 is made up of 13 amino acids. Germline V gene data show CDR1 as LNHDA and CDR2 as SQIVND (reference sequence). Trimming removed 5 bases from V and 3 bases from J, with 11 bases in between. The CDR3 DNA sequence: TGTGCCAGTAGTGCTGCCCCGAGCTACGAGCAGTACTTC. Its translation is CASSAAPSYEQYF.

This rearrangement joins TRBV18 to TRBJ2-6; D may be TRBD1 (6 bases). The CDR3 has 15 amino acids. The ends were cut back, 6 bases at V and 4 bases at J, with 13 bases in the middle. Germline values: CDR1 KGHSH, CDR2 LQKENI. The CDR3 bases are TGTGCCAGCTCTCTAGACAGGCTCGGGGCCAACGTCCTGACTTTC. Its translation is CASSLDRLGANVLTF.

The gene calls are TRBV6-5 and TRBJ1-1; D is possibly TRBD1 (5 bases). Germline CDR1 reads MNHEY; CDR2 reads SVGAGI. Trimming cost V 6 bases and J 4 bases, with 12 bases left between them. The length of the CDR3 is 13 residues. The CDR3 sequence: CASSPGLATEAFF. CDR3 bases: TGTGCCAGCAGCCCAGGGTTGGCCACTGAAGCTTTCTTT.

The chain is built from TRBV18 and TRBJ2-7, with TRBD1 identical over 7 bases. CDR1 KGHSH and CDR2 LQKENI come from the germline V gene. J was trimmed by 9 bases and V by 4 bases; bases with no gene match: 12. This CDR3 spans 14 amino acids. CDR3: CASSLDLTRTGQYF. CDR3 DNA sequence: TGTGCCAGCTCACTAGACCTCACTCGGACAGGGCAGTACTTC.

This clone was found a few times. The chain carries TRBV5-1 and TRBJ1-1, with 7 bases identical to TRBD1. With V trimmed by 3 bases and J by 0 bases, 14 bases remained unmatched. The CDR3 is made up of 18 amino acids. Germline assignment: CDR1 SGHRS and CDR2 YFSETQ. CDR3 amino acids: CASSSGDREWNMNTEAFF. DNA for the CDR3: TGCGCCAGCAGCTCCGGTGACAGGGAATGGAACATGAACACTGAAGCTTTCTTT.

The CDR3 coding sequence is TGTGCCAGCTCGCCGAACAGGGGAAACTCTGGGGCCAACGTCCTGACTTTC. This codes for CASSPNRGNSGANVLTF. This chain uses TRBV18 with TRBJ2-6, with 7 bases lining up with TRBD1. V lost 6 bases to trimming and J lost 0 bases; unmatched junction nucleotides: 8. This CDR3 region has 17 residues. Germline V gene sequence: CDR1 KGHSH, CDR2 LQKENI.

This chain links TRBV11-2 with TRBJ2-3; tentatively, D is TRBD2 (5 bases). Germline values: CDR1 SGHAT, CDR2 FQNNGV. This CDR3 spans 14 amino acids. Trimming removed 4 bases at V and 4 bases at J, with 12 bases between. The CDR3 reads CASSSPRGSDTQYF. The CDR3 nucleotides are TGTGCCAGCAGCTCCCCCCGGGGATCAGATACGCAGTATTTT.